This T cell receptor beta chain was retrieved from a study of CD8 T cells in Susac syndrome. Across the whole study: The sequenced Susac syndrome patients comprised five or six with active disease and about eight in remission. Patients with Susac syndrome were therapy-naive, on corticosteroids, or on intravenous immunoglobulin alone at the time that blood was drawn.

About this clonotype itself: Its antigen remains unidentified.

It was with random hexamers that about 0.45 to 1 ug RNA was reverse transcribed. Each CDR3 protein is one row after TCRdb ran MiXCR on the immunoSEQ multiplex PCR reads. The sample lists approximately 190,000 distinct CDR3 sequences; over 75% were seen once. Notes on the study in general: The CD4+ T cell repertoires of Susac syndrome were found to show no clonal expansion.

CD8+ and CD4+ T cells from blood underwent TCR beta sequencing, which was carried out in a high-throughput format. The source material was CD4+ T cells from PBMCs. The sequence came from a human donor with Susac syndrome.

As DNA, the CDR3 is TGTGCCAGCAACCTACGAGGATTCGGGAACACTGAAGCTTTCTTT. It encodes CASNLRGFGNTEAFF. The chain has TRBV27 and TRBJ1-1; no clear D gene. Germline V lookup: CDR1 MNHEY, CDR2 SMNVEV (reference sequence). The CDR3 contains 15 residues. With 7 bases removed from V and 1 base from J, the gap between germline ends came to 16 bases.